This entry features one T cell receptor (beta chain) sequence. CDR1 SGHNT and CDR2 YENEEA come from the germline V gene. V gave up 4 bases and J gave up 6 bases; unmatched junction bases: 12. The CDR3 contains 16 residues. Vbeta (60) and Jbeta (13) primers were used in the PCR. Clones were read by immunoSEQ multiplex PCR, and TCRdb kept only the in-frame ones, dropping some. The sample gives some 140,000 clones, about three quarters of which show up once; 4% to 4.5% is in the top ten. These data are taken from a study of cytomegalovirus exposure and HLA in healthy donors. The gene calls are TRBV11-3 and TRBJ2-7; 10 positions match TRBD2. Sequencing input: PBMCs. The sequence was collected from a woman in her 40s in good health and CMV-seronegative. Here the CDR3 reads CASSSRGGLAFSEQYF. The CDR3 nucleotides read TGTGCCAGCAGCTCCAGAGGGGGACTAGCGTTTAGCGAGCAGTACTTC.